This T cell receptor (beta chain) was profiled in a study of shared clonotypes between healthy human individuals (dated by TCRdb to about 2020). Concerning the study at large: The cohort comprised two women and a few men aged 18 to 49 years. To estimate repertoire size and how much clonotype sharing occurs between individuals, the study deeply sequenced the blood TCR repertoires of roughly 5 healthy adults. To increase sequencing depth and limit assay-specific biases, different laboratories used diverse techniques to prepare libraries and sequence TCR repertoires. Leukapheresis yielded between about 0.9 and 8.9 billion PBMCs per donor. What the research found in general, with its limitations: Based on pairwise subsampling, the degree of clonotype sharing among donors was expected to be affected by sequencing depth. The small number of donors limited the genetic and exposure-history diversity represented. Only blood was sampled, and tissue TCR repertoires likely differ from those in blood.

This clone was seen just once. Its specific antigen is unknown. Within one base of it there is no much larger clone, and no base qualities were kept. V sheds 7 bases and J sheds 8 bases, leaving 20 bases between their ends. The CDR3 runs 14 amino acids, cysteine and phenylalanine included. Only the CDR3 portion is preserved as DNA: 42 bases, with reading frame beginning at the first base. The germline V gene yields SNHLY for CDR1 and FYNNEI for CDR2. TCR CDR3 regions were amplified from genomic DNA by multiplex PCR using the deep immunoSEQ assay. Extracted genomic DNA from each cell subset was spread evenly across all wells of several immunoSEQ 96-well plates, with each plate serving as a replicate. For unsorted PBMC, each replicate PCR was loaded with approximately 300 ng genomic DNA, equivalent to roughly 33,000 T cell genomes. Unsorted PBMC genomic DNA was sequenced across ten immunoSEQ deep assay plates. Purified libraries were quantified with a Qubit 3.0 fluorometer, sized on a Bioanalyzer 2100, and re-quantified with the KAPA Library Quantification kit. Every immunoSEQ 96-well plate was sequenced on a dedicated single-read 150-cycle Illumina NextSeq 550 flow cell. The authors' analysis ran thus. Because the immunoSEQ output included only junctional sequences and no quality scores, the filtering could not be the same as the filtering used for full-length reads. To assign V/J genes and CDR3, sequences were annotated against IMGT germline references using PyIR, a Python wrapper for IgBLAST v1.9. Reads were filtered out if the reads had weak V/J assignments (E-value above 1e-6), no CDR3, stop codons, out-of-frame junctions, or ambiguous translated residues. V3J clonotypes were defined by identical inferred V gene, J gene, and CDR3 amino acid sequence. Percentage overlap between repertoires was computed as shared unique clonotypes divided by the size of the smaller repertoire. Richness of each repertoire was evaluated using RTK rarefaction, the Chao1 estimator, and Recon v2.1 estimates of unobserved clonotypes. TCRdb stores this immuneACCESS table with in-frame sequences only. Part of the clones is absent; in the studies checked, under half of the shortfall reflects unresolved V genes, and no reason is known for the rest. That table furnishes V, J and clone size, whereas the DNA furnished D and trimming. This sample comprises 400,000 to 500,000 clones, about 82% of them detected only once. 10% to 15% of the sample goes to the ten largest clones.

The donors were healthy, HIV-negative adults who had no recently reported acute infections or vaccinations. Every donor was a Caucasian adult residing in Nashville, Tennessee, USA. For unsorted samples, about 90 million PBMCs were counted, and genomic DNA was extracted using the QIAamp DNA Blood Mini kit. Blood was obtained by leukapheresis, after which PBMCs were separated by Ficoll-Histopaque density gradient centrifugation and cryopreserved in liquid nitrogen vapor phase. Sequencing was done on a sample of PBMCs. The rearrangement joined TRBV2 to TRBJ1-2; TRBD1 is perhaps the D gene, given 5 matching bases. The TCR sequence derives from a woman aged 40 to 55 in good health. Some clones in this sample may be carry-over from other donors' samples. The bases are TGTGCCAGCACCTTTTATGACAGTGATTTGGGCTACACCTTC. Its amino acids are CASTFYDSDLGYTF.